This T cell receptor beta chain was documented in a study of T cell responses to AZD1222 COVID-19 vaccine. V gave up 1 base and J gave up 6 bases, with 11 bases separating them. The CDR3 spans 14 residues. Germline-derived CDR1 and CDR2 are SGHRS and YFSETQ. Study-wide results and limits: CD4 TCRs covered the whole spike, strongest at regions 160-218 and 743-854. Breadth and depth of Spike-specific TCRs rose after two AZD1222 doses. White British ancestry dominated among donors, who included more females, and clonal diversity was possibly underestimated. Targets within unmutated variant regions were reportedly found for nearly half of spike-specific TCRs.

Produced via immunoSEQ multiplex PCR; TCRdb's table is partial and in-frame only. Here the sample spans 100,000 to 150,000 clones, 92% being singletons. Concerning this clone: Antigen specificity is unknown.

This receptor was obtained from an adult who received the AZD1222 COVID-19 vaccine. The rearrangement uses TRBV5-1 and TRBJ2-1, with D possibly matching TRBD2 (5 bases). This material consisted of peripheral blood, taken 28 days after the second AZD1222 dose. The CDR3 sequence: CASSLPSTGNEQFF. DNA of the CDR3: TGCGCCAGCAGCTTGCCTAGCACGGGCAATGAGCAGTTCTTC.